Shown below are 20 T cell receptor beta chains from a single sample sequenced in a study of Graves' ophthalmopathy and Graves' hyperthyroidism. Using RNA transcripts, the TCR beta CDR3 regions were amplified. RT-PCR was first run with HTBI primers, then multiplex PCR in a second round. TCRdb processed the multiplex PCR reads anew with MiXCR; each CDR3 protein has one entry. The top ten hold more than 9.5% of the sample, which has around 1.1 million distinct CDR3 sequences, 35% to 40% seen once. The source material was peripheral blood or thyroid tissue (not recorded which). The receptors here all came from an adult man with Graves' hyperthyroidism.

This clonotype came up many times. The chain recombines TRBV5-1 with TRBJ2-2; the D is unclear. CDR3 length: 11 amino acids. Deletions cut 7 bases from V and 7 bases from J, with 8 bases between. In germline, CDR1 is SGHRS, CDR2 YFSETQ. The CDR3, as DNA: TGCGCCAGCCTCATCATCGGGGAGCTGTTTTTT. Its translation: CASLIIGELFF.

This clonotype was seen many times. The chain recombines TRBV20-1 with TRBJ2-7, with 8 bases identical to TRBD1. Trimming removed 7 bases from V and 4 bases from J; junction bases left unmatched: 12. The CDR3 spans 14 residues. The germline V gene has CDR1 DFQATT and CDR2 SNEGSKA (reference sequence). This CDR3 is CSVPWDRTPYEQYF. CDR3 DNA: TGCAGTGTCCCCTGGGACAGGACACCTTACGAGCAGTACTTC.

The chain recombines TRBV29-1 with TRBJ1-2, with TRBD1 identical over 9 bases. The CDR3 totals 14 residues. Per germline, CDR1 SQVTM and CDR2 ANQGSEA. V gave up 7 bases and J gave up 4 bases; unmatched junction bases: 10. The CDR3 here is CSAELQGAGYGYTF. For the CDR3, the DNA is TGCAGCGCCGAATTACAGGGGGCTGGCTATGGCTACACCTTC. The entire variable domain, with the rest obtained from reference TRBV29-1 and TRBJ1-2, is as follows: SAVISQKPSRDICQRGTSLTIQCQVDSQVTMMFWYRQQPGQSLTLIATANQGSEATYESGFVIDKFPISRPNLTFSTLTVSNMSPEDSSIYLCSAELQGAGYGYTFGSGTRLTVV.

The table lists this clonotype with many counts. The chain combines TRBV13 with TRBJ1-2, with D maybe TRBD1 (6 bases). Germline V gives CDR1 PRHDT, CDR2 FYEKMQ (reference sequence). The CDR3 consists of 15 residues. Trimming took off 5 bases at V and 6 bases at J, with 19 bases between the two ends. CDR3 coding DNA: TGTGCCAGCAGCAGCCGGGCCTCGGGGGCGGATGGCTACACCTTC. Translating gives CASSSRASGADGYTF. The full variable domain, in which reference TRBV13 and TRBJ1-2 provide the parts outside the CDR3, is AAGVIQSPRHLIKEKRETATLKCYPIPRHDTVYWYQQGPGQDPQFLISFYEKMQSDKGSIPDRFSAQQFSDYHSELNMSSLELGDSALYFCASSSRASGADGYTFGSGTRLTVV.

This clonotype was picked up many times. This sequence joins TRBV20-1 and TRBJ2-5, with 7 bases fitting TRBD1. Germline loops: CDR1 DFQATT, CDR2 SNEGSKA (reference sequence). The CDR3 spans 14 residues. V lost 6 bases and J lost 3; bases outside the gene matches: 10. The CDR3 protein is CSAVDGQGEETQYF. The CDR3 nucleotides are TGCAGTGCCGTCGATGGGCAGGGGGAAGAGACCCAGTACTTC.

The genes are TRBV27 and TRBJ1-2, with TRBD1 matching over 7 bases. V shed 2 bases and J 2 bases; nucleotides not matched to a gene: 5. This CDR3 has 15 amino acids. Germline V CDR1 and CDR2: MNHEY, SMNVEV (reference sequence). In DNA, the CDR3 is TGTGCCAGCAGTTTAGCGGGAGGGGGCAACTATGGCTACACCTTC. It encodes CASSLAGGGNYGYTF.

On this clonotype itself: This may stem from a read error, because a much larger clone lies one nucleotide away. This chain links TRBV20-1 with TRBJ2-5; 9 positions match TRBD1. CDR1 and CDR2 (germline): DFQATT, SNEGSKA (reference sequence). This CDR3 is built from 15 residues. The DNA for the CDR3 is TGCAGTGGAAGGACAGGGGTAGGAGGGCAAGAGACCCCGTACTTC. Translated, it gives CSGRTGVGGQETPYF.

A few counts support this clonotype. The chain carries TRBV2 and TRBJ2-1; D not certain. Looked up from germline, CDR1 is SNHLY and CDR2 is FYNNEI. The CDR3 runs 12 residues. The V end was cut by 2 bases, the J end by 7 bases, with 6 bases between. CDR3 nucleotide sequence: TGTGCCAGCAGTGAACGGGTTAATGAGCAGTTCTTC. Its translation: CASSERVNEQFF.

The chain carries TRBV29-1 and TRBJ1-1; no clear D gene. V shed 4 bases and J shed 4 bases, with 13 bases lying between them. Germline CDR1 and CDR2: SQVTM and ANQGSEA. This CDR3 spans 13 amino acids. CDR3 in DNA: TGCAGCGTTGTGACCCGCGCTGGCACTGAAGCTTTCTTT. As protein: CSVVTRAGTEAFF.

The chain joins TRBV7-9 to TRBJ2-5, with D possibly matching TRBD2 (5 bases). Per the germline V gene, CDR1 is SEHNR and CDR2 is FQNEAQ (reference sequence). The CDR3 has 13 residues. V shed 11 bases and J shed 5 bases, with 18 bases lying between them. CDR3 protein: CASRPQAAETQYF. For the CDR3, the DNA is TGTGCCTCCAGGCCCCAAGCGGCGGAGACCCAGTACTTC.

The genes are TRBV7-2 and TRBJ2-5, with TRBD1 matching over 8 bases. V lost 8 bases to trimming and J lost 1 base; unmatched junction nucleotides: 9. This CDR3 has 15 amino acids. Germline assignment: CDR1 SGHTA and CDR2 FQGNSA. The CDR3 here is CASSPPGQVQETQYF. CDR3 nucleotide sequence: TGTGCCAGCTCACCACCGGGACAGGTCCAAGAGACCCAGTACTTC.

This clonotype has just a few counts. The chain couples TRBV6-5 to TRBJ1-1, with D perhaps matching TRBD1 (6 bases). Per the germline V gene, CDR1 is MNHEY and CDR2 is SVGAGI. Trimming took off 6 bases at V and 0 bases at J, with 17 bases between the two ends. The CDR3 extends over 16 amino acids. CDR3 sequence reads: CASSRAQGTLNTEAFF. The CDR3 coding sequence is TGTGCCAGCAGCCGCGCACAGGGAACCTTGAACACTGAAGCTTTCTTT.

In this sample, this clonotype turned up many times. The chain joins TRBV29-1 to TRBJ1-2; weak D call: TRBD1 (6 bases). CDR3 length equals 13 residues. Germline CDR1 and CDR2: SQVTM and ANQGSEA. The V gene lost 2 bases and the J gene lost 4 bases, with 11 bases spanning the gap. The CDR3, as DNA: TGCAGCGTTGAACACAGGGATGGCTATGGCTACACCTTC. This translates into CSVEHRDGYGYTF.

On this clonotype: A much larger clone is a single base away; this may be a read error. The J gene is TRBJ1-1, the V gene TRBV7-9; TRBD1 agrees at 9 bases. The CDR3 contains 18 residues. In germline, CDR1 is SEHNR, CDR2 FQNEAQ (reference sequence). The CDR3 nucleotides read TGTGCCAGCAGCTTAGGATTCGACACAGGGGGCAGAGTGACTGAATCTTTCTTT. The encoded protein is CASSLGFDTGGRVTESFF.

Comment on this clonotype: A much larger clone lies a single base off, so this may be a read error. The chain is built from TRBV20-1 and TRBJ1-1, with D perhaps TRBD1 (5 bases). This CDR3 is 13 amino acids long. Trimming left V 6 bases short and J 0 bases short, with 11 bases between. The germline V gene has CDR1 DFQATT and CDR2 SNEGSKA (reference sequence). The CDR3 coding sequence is TGCAGTGCCATGGGACGGTTGAACACTGAAGCTTTCTTT. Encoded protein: CSAMGRLNTEAFF.

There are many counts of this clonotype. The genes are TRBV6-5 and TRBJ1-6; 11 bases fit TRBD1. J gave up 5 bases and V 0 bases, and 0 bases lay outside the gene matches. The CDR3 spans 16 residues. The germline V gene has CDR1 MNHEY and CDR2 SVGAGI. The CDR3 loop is CASSYSGQGDNSPLHF. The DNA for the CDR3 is TGTGCCAGCAGTTACTCGGGACAGGGGGATAATTCACCCCTCCACTTT.

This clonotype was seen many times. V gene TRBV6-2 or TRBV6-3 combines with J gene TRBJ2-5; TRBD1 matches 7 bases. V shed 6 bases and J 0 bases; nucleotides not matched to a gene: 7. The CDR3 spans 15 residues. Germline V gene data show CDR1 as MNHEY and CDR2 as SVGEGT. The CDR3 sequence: CASRGTAAYQETQYF. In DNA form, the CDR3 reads TGTGCCAGCAGGGGGACAGCGGCGTACCAAGAGACCCAGTACTTC.

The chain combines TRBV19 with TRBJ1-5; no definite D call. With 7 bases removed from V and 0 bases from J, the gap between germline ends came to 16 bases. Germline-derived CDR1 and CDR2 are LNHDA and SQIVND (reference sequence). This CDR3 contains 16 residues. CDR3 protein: CASTRKGGYSNQPQHF. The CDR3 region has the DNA TGTGCCAGTACTCGAAAGGGCGGCTATAGCAATCAGCCCCAGCATTTT.

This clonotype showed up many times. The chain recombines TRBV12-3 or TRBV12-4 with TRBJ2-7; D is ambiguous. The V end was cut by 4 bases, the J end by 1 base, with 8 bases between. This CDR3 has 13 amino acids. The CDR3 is CASSYSLSYEQYF. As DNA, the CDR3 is TGTGCCAGCAGTTACAGCCTGTCCTACGAGCAGTACTTC.

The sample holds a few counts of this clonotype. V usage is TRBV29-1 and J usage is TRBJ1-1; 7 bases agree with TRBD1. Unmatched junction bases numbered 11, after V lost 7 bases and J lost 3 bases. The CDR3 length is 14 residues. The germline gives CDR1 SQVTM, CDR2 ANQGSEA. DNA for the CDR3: TGCAGCGCGAGGGGACAGAGGGATGACACTGAAGCTTTCTTT. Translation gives CSARGQRDDTEAFF.